The clone carrying this T cell receptor (beta chain) was recorded at least ten times. This specimen comes from a study of cytomegalovirus exposure and HLA in healthy donors. Looked up from germline, CDR1 is SGHTA and CDR2 is FQGNSA. The CDR3 extends over 13 amino acids. V was shortened by 5 bases and J by 4 bases, with 12 bases between the two germline ends. PCR was performed using 60 Vbeta and 13 Jbeta primers. The repertoire was sequenced with immunoSEQ multiplex PCR; TCRdb's copy has only in-frame clones and lacks some. The sample has 120,000 or so clones, roughly 75% seen once; the top ten hold roughly 10%.

V is TRBV7-2 and J is TRBJ2-7; TRBD2 might be the D (6 bases). This clonotype was sampled from a man aged 25 to 40 in good health and CMV-seropositive. The sample was PBMCs. This CDR3 reads CASSPYGGYEQYF. The CDR3 DNA reads as TGTGCCAGCAGCCCATATGGGGGGTACGAGCAGTACTTC.